This passage covers 27 T cell receptor beta chains from one sample sequenced in a study of T cell repertoires in cytomegalovirus infection (dated by TCRdb to the late 2010s). No antigen has been identified for these receptors. The treatment or condition label of this sample denotes: in vitro stimulation with specific CMV peptide epitopes to enrich CMV-specific T cells. Sequencing was performed on an Illumina HiSeq 1500. TCRdb passed the public sequencing reads through fastp at Q25 and MiXCR, retaining productive beta sequences. Rows with a matching CDR3 protein are joined into one entry that keeps the most common DNA and genes. Counted in this sample were a few hundred thousand distinct CDR3 sequences; nearly 35% of them appeared once. Roughly 12% of the sample comes from the top ten. The source material was cultured PBMCs, sampled from culture after CMV antigen stimulation. The receptors were sampled from a human donor in good health (CMV status not recorded). Some clones in this sample may be carry-over from other donors' samples.

The chain joins TRBV29-1 to TRBJ2-3; 7 bases align to TRBD1. This CDR3 comprises 12 residues. V dropped 7 bases and J dropped 4; count of bases not matched to a gene: 5. The germline CDR1 and CDR2 sequences are SQVTM and ANQGSEA. The CDR3 protein is CSAKTGADTQYF. As DNA, the CDR3 is TGCAGCGCTAAAACAGGGGCAGATACGCAGTATTTT.

This clonotype was observed many times. This chain links TRBV7-6 with TRBJ2-5; TRBD1 or TRBD2 may be the D gene (5 bases each). Germline values: CDR1 SGHVS, CDR2 FNYEAQ. The ends were cut back, 1 base at V and 4 bases at J, with 10 bases in the middle. This CDR3 has 14 amino acids. CDR3 amino acids: CASSLELGRETQYF. CDR3 sequence (DNA): TGTGCCAGCAGCTTAGAATTGGGACGAGAGACCCAGTACTTC. Variable domain in full (rest from reference TRBV7-6 and TRBJ2-5): GAGVSQSPRYKVTKRGQDVALRCDPISGHVSLYWYRQALGQGPEFLTYFNYEAQQDKSGLPNDRFSAERPEGSISTLTIQRTEQRDSAMYRCASSLELGRETQYFGPGTRLLVL.

The V gene is TRBV11-2, the J gene TRBJ2-5, with 9 nucleotides matching TRBD1. Unmatched junction bases numbered 10, after V lost 4 bases and J lost 4 bases. The CDR3 runs to 16 residues. CDR1 and CDR2 from the germline V gene are SGHAT and FQNNGV. Written as DNA, the CDR3 is TGTGCCAGCAGCTATGGACAGGGGCACCTCGGAGAGACCCAGTACTTC. Its translation: CASSYGQGHLGETQYF.

Here the CDR3 reads CASSIQERSEQYF. The CDR3 DNA reads TGTGCCAGCTCAATACAGGAGAGATCCGAGCAGTACTTC. The chain combines TRBV18 with TRBJ2-7, with a weak D call TRBD1 (5 bases). With 5 bases removed from V and 6 bases from J, the gap between germline ends came to 14 bases. The CDR3 sequence is 13 residues long. The germline gives CDR1 KGHSH, CDR2 LQKENI.

This chain links TRBV6-2 or TRBV6-3 with TRBJ2-1; D remains unclear. Trimming took 2 bases from V and 6 from J, leaving 8 bases between them. The CDR3 has 13 amino acids. Germline V gives CDR1 MNHEY, CDR2 SVGEGT. The CDR3 DNA reads as TGTGCCAGCAGTTACCGGGCTCCCAATGAGCAGTTCTTC. Protein: CASSYRAPNEQFF.

This chain links TRBV20-1 with TRBJ2-1; D uncertain. The germline gives CDR1 DFQATT, CDR2 SNEGSKA (reference sequence). CDR3 length: 11 residues. V lost 8 bases and J 5 bases, leaving 10 bases between the germline ends. The CDR3: CSSLENNEQFF. CDR3 nucleotides: TGCAGTAGTCTCGAGAACAATGAGCAGTTCTTC.

The rearrangement links TRBV7-2 to TRBJ1-4; unclear D gene. Trimming cost V 2 bases and J 7 bases, with 8 bases left between them. Germline-derived CDR1 and CDR2 are SGHTA and FQGNSA. This CDR3 spans 13 amino acids. CDR3 in DNA: TGTGCCAGCAGCTTATCTAGGGTTGAAAAACTGTTTTTT. Translated: CASSLSRVEKLFF.

With respect to this clonotype: A much larger clone is a single base away; this may be a read error. V usage is TRBV7-2 and J usage is TRBJ1-1; D is ambiguous. The germline CDR1 and CDR2 sequences are SGHTA and FQGNSA. CDR3 length: 13 residues. CDR3 loop: CGSSSGGVFEAFF. The DNA of the CDR3 is TGTGGCAGCAGCTCAGGTGGGGTGTTTGAAGCTTTCTTT.

This clonotype was seen many times. The V gene is TRBV18, the J gene TRBJ1-2; D might be TRBD1 (6 bases). CDR1 and CDR2 from the germline V gene are KGHSH and LQKENI. The CDR3 has 17 residues. Trimming took off 2 bases at V and 2 bases at J, with 18 bases between the two ends. The CDR3 protein is CASSPSRLNRENYGYTF. CDR3 bases: TGTGCCAGCTCACCAAGCCGCCTCAACAGGGAAAACTATGGCTACACCTTC.

The genes are TRBV28 and TRBJ1-5; 7 nucleotides agree with TRBD1. The germline gives CDR1 MDHEN, CDR2 SYDVKM. Trimming removed 7 bases from V and 0 bases from J; junction bases left unmatched: 12. The CDR3 runs to 17 residues. The CDR3 DNA follows: TGTGCCAGCACCTCCCGACACGGGACAGATAGCAATCAGCCCCAGCATTTT. It specifies CASTSRHGTDSNQPQHF.

The CDR3 DNA reads as TGTGCCAGCAGCAAATCCAAGGGGCACGAAAAACTGTTTTTT. This codes for CASSKSKGHEKLFF. J is TRBJ1-4 and V is TRBV12-3 or TRBV12-4, with D perhaps matching TRBD1 (5 bases). The CDR3 is 14 amino acids. V was shortened by 6 bases and J by 8 bases, with 16 bases between the two germline ends.

The J gene is TRBJ2-7, the V gene TRBV7-9; D gene ambiguous. The V end was cut by 5 bases, the J end by 7 bases, with 9 bases between. Germline V CDR1 and CDR2: SEHNR, FQNEAQ (reference sequence). The CDR3 is 11 residues long. DNA of the CDR3: TGTGCCAGCAGCCCACAATTGGAGCAGTACTTC. The encoded protein is CASSPQLEQYF.

This chain links TRBV6-6 with TRBJ1-5; D perhaps matches TRBD1 (5 bases). Germline assignment: CDR1 MNHNY and CDR2 SVGAGI (reference sequence). The V gene lost 7 bases and the J gene lost 3 bases, with 13 bases spanning the gap. There are 14 residues in the CDR3. CDR3 DNA: TGTGCCAGCATGAACAGGAGAGACAATCAGCCCCAGCATTTT. Its protein is CASMNRRDNQPQHF.

The chain joins TRBV20-1 to TRBJ2-5, with D tentatively TRBD1 (6 bases). Germline CDR1 DFQATT, CDR2 SNEGSKA (reference sequence). V shed 0 bases and J shed 6 bases, with 17 bases lying between them. The length of the CDR3 is 15 residues. The chain's CDR3 is CSARDSRQGIQTQYF. CDR3 DNA: TGCAGTGCTAGAGATAGTAGGCAGGGGATTCAGACCCAGTACTTC.

This clonotype was seen many times. V gene TRBV7-2 combines with J gene TRBJ2-3, with D perhaps matching TRBD2 (6 bases). V lost 6 bases and J 0 bases, leaving 10 bases between the germline ends. CDR1 is SGHTA, CDR2 FQGNSA, per germline. The CDR3 totals 14 residues. CDR3 DNA sequence: TGTGCCAGCAGTGTGAGCGGGAGCACAGATACGCAGTATTTT. Amino acids: CASSVSGSTDTQYF. The full variable domain, completed using reference TRBV7-2 and TRBJ2-3, is GAGVSQSPSNKVTEKGKDVELRCDPISGHTALYWYRQSLGQGLEFLIYFQGNSAPDKSGLPSDRFSAERTGGSVSTLTIQRTQQEDSAVYLCASSVSGSTDTQYFGPGTRLTVL.

The rearrangement uses TRBV24-1 and TRBJ2-1, with D perhaps TRBD2 (5 bases). Between the trimmed V and J ends, which lost 3 bases and 0 bases, there was a span of 14 bases. The CDR3 covers 17 residues. Germline CDR1 KGHDR, CDR2 SFDVKD. CDR3 in DNA: TGTGCCACCAGTGATCCGGAAAGCGGAAGCTCCTACAATGAGCAGTTCTTC. Translated: CATSDPESGSSYNEQFF.

This chain links TRBV7-2 with TRBJ2-3, with D unresolved. Trimming shortened V by 2 bases and J by 1 base, and 4 bases separated the two germline ends. The CDR3 runs to 13 residues. Germline CDR1 SGHTA, CDR2 FQGNSA. Here the CDR3 reads CASSLMGTDTQYF. The DNA for the CDR3 is TGTGCCAGCAGCTTAATGGGCACAGATACGCAGTATTTT.

This clonotype came up once. The V gene is TRBV6-6, the J gene TRBJ1-3; 8 bases are shared with TRBD1. Germline V gene sequence: CDR1 MNHNY, CDR2 SVGAGI (reference sequence). This CDR3 has 19 amino acids. Trimming took 0 bases from V and 4 from J; bases not matched to a gene: 14. The CDR3 DNA reads TGTGCCAGCAGTTACTCGCCTTGGACAGGGAAGGAGTTCGGAAACACCATATATTTT. This codes for CASSYSPWTGKEFGNTIYF.

The chain couples TRBV7-2 to TRBJ2-7; D is tentatively TRBD1 or TRBD2 (5 bases each). Per the germline V gene, CDR1 is SGHTA and CDR2 is FQGNSA. V dropped 5 bases and J dropped 6 bases, with 11 bases sitting between them. This CDR3 comprises 12 residues. DNA of the CDR3: TGTGCCAGCAGCCTGACAGAGGGCGAGCAGTACTTC. As protein: CASSLTEGEQYF.

For the CDR3, the DNA is TGTGCCAGCAGCTTAGCGGCGGGAGGGCCCAATGAGCAGTTCTTC. The encoded protein is CASSLAAGGPNEQFF. The chain uses TRBV7-6 and TRBJ2-1, with 9 bases aligning to TRBD2. The CDR3 spans 15 residues. V shed 0 bases, J shed 6 bases, and the junction held 3 bases outside the gene matches. The germline V gene has CDR1 SGHVS and CDR2 FNYEAQ.

This rearrangement joins TRBV19 to TRBJ2-6; D unclear. Trimming stripped 7 bases from V and 4 bases from J, with 5 bases between. CDR1 and CDR2 (germline): LNHDA, SQIVND (reference sequence). The CDR3 runs 12 residues. CDR3 protein: CASNPGANVLTF. CDR3 DNA sequence: TGTGCCAGTAATCCGGGGGCCAACGTCCTGACTTTC. Full variable domain (rest looked up from reference TRBV19 and TRBJ2-6): DGGITQSPKYLFRKEGQNVTLSCEQNLNHDAMYWYRQDPGQGLRLIYYSQIVNDFQKGDIAEGYSVSREKKESFPLTVTSAQKNPTAFYLCASNPGANVLTFGAGSRLTVL.

J is TRBJ2-7 and V is TRBV7-6; 7 bases fit TRBD2. Germline lookup yields CDR1 SGHVS and CDR2 FNYEAQ. The CDR3 contains 13 residues. V shed 1 base, J shed 6 bases, and the junction held 3 bases outside the gene matches. The CDR3 region has the DNA TGTGCCAGCAGCTTAGAGCGGGAATCCGAGCAGTACTTC. Translating gives CASSLERESEQYF.

The chain carries TRBV15 and TRBJ1-3, with D maybe TRBD1 (5 bases). The CDR3 has 16 amino acids. Germline V CDR1 and CDR2: LNHNV, YYDKDF (reference sequence). The V gene lost 2 bases and the J gene lost 0 bases, with 11 bases spanning the gap. The CDR3 sequence: CATSRSTVYSGNTIYF. The CDR3 coding sequence is TGTGCCACCAGCAGATCGACAGTCTACTCTGGAAACACCATATATTTT.

This rearrangement joins TRBV7-6 to TRBJ2-7; no reliable D call. The CDR3 length is 12 residues. CDR1 and CDR2 from the germline V gene are SGHVS and FNYEAQ. V gave up 2 bases and J gave up 5 bases, with 7 bases separating them. CDR3 in DNA: TGTGCCAGCAGCTTAAGGCAGAACGAGCAGTACTTC. It encodes CASSLRQNEQYF.

This clonotype was counted many times. The gene calls are TRBV19 and TRBJ1-4; D uncertain. Germline CDR1 is LNHDA and CDR2 is SQIVND (reference sequence). The CDR3 loop spans 13 amino acids. V lost 6 bases and J lost 4, with 9 bases in between. The CDR3 region has the DNA TGTGCCAGTAGCGGACGTATTAATGAAAAACTGTTTTTT. Translation gives CASSGRINEKLFF. The full variable domain, its missing parts supplied by reference TRBV19 and TRBJ1-4, is DGGITQSPKYLFRKEGQNVTLSCEQNLNHDAMYWYRQDPGQGLRLIYYSQIVNDFQKGDIAEGYSVSREKKESFPLTVTSAQKNPTAFYLCASSGRINEKLFFGSGTQLSVL.

The genes are TRBV5-3 and TRBJ2-7; 9 bases align to TRBD1. TRBV5-3 is noted as an ORF with a role that remains uncertain. J gave up 2 bases and V 8 bases, and 11 bases lay outside the gene matches. The CDR3 totals 15 residues. CDR3 sequence reads: CASSQQGAFAYEQYF. Written as DNA, the CDR3 is TGTGCCAGCAGCCAACAGGGGGCCTTTGCCTACGAGCAGTACTTC.

This clonotype came up a few times. The rearrangement uses TRBV7-2 and TRBJ1-5; no clear D. Deletions cut 1 base from V and 3 bases from J, with 7 bases between. CDR1 is SGHTA and CDR2 is FQGNSA in the germline V gene. This CDR3 has 14 amino acids. The CDR3 nucleotides are TGTGCCAGCAGCTTAGGTCAGATCAATCAGCCCCAGCATTTT. Translated, it gives CASSLGQINQPQHF.